One and the same sample provided the 3 T cell receptor beta chains below, sequenced in a study of glioma-infiltrating T cells after dendritic cell vaccination (dated by TCRdb to the mid-2010s). The library was generated by the immunoSEQ multiplex PCR assay. TCRdb took over this immuneACCESS table, retaining in-frame rearrangements with V and J assigned. Such tables are incomplete; in checked studies, under half of the missing clones stem from an unresolved V gene, and the remainder is unexplained. Recorded for this sample are roughly 20,000 clones; approximately 85% of them occurred a single time. Under 40% of the sample comes from the top ten. Sequenced material: blood, taken before dendritic cell vaccination. Every receptor here comes from a human donor with glioblastoma.

This clone has just one count. The genes are TRBV19 and TRBJ1-2; D unresolved. The CDR3 contains 13 residues. The germline V gene has CDR1 LNHDA and CDR2 SQIVND (reference sequence). With 4 bases removed from V and 8 bases from J, the gap between germline ends came to 14 bases. CDR3 region: CASSTSPRRGYTF. For the CDR3, the DNA is TGTGCCAGTAGTACTTCCCCCCGCCGGGGCTACACCTTC. The whole variable domain, filled in from reference TRBV19 and TRBJ1-2, reads DGGITQSPKYLFRKEGQNVTLSCEQNLNHDAMYWYRQDPGQGLRLIYYSQIVNDFQKGDIAEGYSVSREKKESFPLTVTSAQKNPTAFYLCASSTSPRRGYTFGSGTRLTVV.

The rearrangement joins TRBV9 to TRBJ2-7, with 8 bases aligning to TRBD1. Trimming removed 4 bases from V and 0 bases from J; junction bases left unmatched: 6. CDR3 length: 15 residues. Per the germline V gene, CDR1 is SGDLS and CDR2 is YYNGEE. Here the CDR3 reads CASSRTGSSSYEQYF. In DNA form, the CDR3 reads TGTGCCAGCAGCCGGACAGGGTCGAGCTCCTACGAGCAGTACTTC.

This clone was recorded only once. The V and J genes are TRBV7-8 and TRBJ1-5; the D is unclear. Germline CDR1 SGHVS, CDR2 FQNEAQ. The CDR3 is 13 residues long. Between the trimmed V and J ends, which lost 3 bases and 6 bases, there was a span of 9 bases. CDR3 DNA sequence: TGTGCCAGCAGCTTGTCACGGGGTCAGCCCCAGCATTTT. Encoded protein: CASSLSRGQPQHF. Together with reference TRBV7-8 and TRBJ1-5, the CDR3 gives the full variable domain: GAGVSQSPRYKVAKRGQDVALRCDPISGHVSLFWYQQALGQGPEFLTYFQNEAQLDKSGLPSDRFFAERPEGSVSTLKIQRTQQEDSAVYLCASSLSRGQPQHFGDGTRLSIL.